This is a list of T cell receptor beta chains from one sample in a study of a mutant IDH1 vaccine in newly diagnosed glioma. Some clones are missing from TCRdb's copy, which holds only in-frame ones; the method was immunoSEQ multiplex PCR. The table includes 60,000 to 75,000 clones, around 87% detected once. No antigen has been identified for these receptors. Here the sequenced sample was PBMCs, taken from a glioma patient whose treatment included an IDH1 peptide vaccine. The source is a man younger than 45 with glioma. The CDR3 runs from the conserved cysteine through the conserved F or W. The D gene is left open where the match is weak. The listing skips clone size in some rows; elsewhere it reads once, few, many or a size class.

TRBJ2-4	TRBV28	-	-	TGTGCCAGCAGTTTACTGGACCCAAGGGGCAAAAACATTCAGTACTTC	CASSLLDPRGKNIQYF
TRBJ2-3	TRBV6-6	-	-	TGTGCCAGCAGTTATACTCGCACAGATACGCAGTATTTT	CASSYTRTDTQYF
TRBJ2-1	TRBV9	-	-	TGTGCCAGCAGCGTAGATCAAGACATGCTATTTCAGTTCTTC	CASSVDQDMLFQFF
TRBJ2-7	TRBV10-1	few	-	TGCGCCAGCGGGGACCCCTACGAGCAGTACTTC	CASGDPYEQYF
TRBJ2-1	TRBV7-8	-	-	TGTGCCAGCAGCTTATTGAGAGACGACGCTTACAATGAGCAGTTCTTC	CASSLLRDDAYNEQFF
TRBJ1-2	TRBV20-1	-	-	TGCAGTGCTAGAGGCATCTCTTACACCTTC	CSARGISYTF
TRBJ1-5	TRBV12-5	-	TRBD1	TGTGCTAGTGGTTTGCCGACGGGGGACAGGGAAAAAGAGGGTCAGCCCCAGCATTTT	CASGLPTGDREKEGQPQHF
TRBJ2-7	TRBV5-5	-	-	TGTGCCAGCAGCTTGGAGACGGCAAGCTACTACGAGCAGTACTTC	CASSLETASYYEQYF
TRBJ2-2	TRBV19	-	-	TGTGCCAGTAGTATGCGGCGTGCCGGGGAGCTGTTTTTT	CASSMRRAGELFF
TRBJ2-1	TRBV4-1	-	-	TGCGCCAGCAGCGACGCTAGGGGCAAGTCCTACAATGAGCAGTTCTTC	CASSDARGKSYNEQFF
TRBJ1-5	TRBV6-5	-	TRBD1	TGTGCCAGCAGTCGGGACAGGTATAGCAATCAGCCCCAGCATTTT	CASSRDRYSNQPQHF
TRBJ2-7	TRBV7-9	-	-	TGTGCCAGCAGCTTTCAACGTGGGGAGCAGTACTTC	CASSFQRGEQYF
TRBJ1-1	TRBV5-6	-	-	TGTGCCAGCAGCTTGAGGTATGGGGTGGGCACTGAAGCTTTCTTT	CASSLRYGVGTEAFF
TRBJ2-1	TRBV27	-	-	TGTGCCAGCAGTTTACGGGCTAGCTTCAATGAGCAGTTCTTC	CASSLRASFNEQFF
TRBJ2-3	TRBV6-4	-	-	TGTGCCAGCAGTGACGGGGCGGGAAGCACAGATACGCAGTATTTT	CASSDGAGSTDTQYF
TRBJ2-7	TRBV7-9	-	TRBD2	TGTGCCAGCAGGTCGACTAGCTACACTCCCTACGAGCAGTACTTC	CASRSTSYTPYEQYF
TRBJ2-2	TRBV7-9	-	-	TGTGCCAGCAGCGCAGCCGGTGCCGGGGAGCTGTTTTTT	CASSAAGAGELFF
TRBJ1-1	TRBV6-5	-	-	TGTGCCAGCAGTTCCCGGCGTGGCGGGAACACTGAAGCTTTCTTT	CASSSRRGGNTEAFF
TRBJ2-7	TRBV6-6	-	-	TGTGCCAGCAACGAGTGGGACGGCTCCTACGAGCAGTACTTC	CASNEWDGSYEQYF
TRBJ1-2	TRBV19	-	-	TGTGCCAGTAGTAGGTCAGCGATCGTCTATGGCTACACCTTC	CASSRSAIVYGYTF
TRBJ1-2	TRBV7-3	once	TRBD1	TGTGCCAGCAGTTTTACAGGGGGCGCTTTCGTCGAGGGAGCGGGCTACACCTTC	CASSFTGGAFVEGAGYTF
TRBJ1-5	TRBV2	few	-	TGTGCCAGCAGTGAAAAAAGGGGAAGGTGGAATCAGCCCCAGCATTTT	CASSEKRGRWNQPQHF